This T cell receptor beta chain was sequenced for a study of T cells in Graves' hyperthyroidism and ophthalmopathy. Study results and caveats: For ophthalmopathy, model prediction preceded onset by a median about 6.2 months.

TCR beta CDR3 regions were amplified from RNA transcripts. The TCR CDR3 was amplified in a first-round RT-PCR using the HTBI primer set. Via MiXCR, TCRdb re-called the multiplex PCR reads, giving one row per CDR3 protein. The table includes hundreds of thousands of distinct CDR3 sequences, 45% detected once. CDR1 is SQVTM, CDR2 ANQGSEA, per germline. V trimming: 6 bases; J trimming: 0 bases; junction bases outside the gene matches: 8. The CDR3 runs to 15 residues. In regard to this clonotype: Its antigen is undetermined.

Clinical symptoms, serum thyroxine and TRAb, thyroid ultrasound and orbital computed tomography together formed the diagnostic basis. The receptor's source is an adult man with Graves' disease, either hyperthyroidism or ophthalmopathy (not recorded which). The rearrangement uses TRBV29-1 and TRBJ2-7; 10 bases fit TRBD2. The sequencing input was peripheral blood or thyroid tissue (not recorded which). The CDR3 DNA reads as TGCAGCGTCGAGGGAGCGGGGGGGAGCTCCTACGAGCAGTACTTC. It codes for CSVEGAGGSSYEQYF.